These 22 T cell receptor beta chains were sequenced from one sample in a study of tumor-infiltrating lymphocytes in oesophageal squamous cell carcinoma (TCRdb year 2016). Library preparation was by PCR. Sequenced using an Illumina HiSeq 2000. TCRdb reanalyzed the raw reads on its own, using fastp at Q25 for trimming and MiXCR for clone calling, and kept in-frame beta chains. For every CDR3 protein sequence, its rows merge into one entry that carries the most common genes and DNA. The sample profile shows 15,000 to 20,000 distinct CDR3 sequences; around 45% of them were found once. Less than 55% of the sample belongs to the ten largest clones. Sequences were obtained from normal esophageal tissue next to the tumor. Source of these receptors: a female donor with esophageal squamous cell carcinoma.

This sequence joins TRBV11-2 and TRBJ2-3; 8 nucleotides line up with TRBD2. The J call is in doubt because the DNA end fits TRBJ2-1 better. The germline V gene encodes CDR1 SGHAT and CDR2 FQNNGV. The CDR3 covers 17 residues. CDR3 nucleotide sequence: TGTGCCAGCAGCTTAAGTGCGGGGGGAGGGAGTGACTATGAGCAGTTCTTC. As protein: CASSLSAGGGSDYEQFF.

V is TRBV7-2 and J is TRBJ1-1; TRBD1 agrees at 7 bases. Germline V gene sequence: CDR1 SGHTA, CDR2 FQGNSA. The CDR3 contains 14 residues. With V trimmed by 6 bases and J by 1 base, 5 bases remained unmatched. CDR3 nucleotides: TGTGCCAGCAGGGGACAGTCTACGAACACTGAAGCTTTCTTT. Translated: CASRGQSTNTEAFF.

The J gene is TRBJ2-4, the V gene TRBV7-2; 11 nucleotides match TRBD2. The DNA end favors TRBJ2-7, so the J call may be wrong. The CDR3 has 15 amino acids. Germline V lookup: CDR1 SGHTA, CDR2 FQGNSA. This chain's CDR3 is CASSLELAGVYEQYF. The CDR3 nucleotides are TGTGCCAGCAGCTTAGAACTAGCGGGAGTCTACGAGCAGTACTTC.

The chain carries TRBV6-1 and TRBJ2-4; TRBD1 matches 10 bases. The length of the CDR3 is 12 residues. The V and J ends lost 11 bases and 13 bases, in that order; junction bases with no gene match: 11. Germline assignment: CDR1 MNHNS and CDR2 SASEGT. CDR3: CAFRDRGFKQYF. DNA for the CDR3: TGTGCCTTTCGGGACAGGGGTTTCAAGCAGTACTTC.

This clonotype was seen repeatedly, ten times or more. The CDR3 nucleotides read TGTGCCAGCAGCTTAACCCAGGGGGAAAATGAGCAGTTCTTC. It encodes CASSLTQGENEQFF. The chain employs TRBV7-9 and TRBJ2-5, with 7 bases that match TRBD1. Near its end, the DNA agrees better with TRBJ2-1, so the J call may be wrong. Germline lookup yields CDR1 SEHNR and CDR2 FQNEAQ (reference sequence). There are 14 residues in the CDR3.

This clonotype was seen a handful of times. V gene TRBV7-6 combines with J gene TRBJ2-3; 10 bases line up with TRBD2. The J call is doubtful: the DNA matches TRBJ2-1 better. This CDR3 has 15 amino acids. In germline, CDR1 is SGHVS, CDR2 FNYEAQ. The CDR3 reads CASSLRLAGDGEQFF. The CDR3 bases are TGTGCCAGCAGCTTAAGGCTAGCGGGAGATGGGGAGCAGTTCTTC.

The chain carries TRBV7-6 and TRBJ2-3; 7 nucleotides match TRBD2. Near its end, the DNA agrees better with TRBJ2-7, so the J call may be wrong. This CDR3 is 15 amino acids long. In germline, CDR1 is SGHVS, CDR2 FNYEAQ. The CDR3 nucleotides are TGTGCCAGCAGCTTAGCGGGTCGGGGGGCCTACGAGCAGTACTTC. Translated, it gives CASSLAGRGAYEQYF.

The CDR3 reads CASSYSAGQGNGYTF. CDR3 DNA: TGTGCCAGCAGTTACTCCGCAGGACAGGGGAATGGCTACACCTTC. The chain couples TRBV6-6 to TRBJ2-7, with 9 bases aligning to TRBD1. Judging by the DNA end, TRBJ1-2 fits better; the J call may be wrong. The CDR3 sequence is 15 residues long. Germline V gene sequence: CDR1 MNHNY, CDR2 SVGAGI (reference sequence).

This clonotype is categorized as medium-sized (0.01 to 0.1%). This may be a read error, as it is one base from a much larger clone. The V call is TRBV7-2, the J call TRBJ2-7; 10 positions match TRBD2. Per germline, CDR1 SGHTA and CDR2 FQGNSA. Trimming at V came to 5 bases and at J to 7 bases, leaving 11 bases not matched to a gene. The length of the CDR3 is 15 residues. The CDR3 coding sequence is TGTGCCAGCAGCGTCACTAGCGGGGTTAACAATGAGCAGTACTTC. Amino acids: CASSVTSGVNNEQYF.

This clonotype was detected only once. In this CDR3 the conserved last residue, phenylalanine or tryptophan, is missing, so a read error is likely. The DNA is left out, because the CDR3 cannot be placed on it with certainty; the CDR3 is given as TCRdb lists it. The rearrangement joins TRBV6-6 to TRBJ2-7; TRBD1, the table's D call, was not compared with the DNA. The V gene's germline CDR1 is MNHNY and CDR2 SVGAGI (reference sequence). The CDR3 is 17 amino acids long, termini counted. This chain's CDR3 is CASRNPKGDSGGYTFGS.

This clonotype appeared many times. The chain has TRBV6-1 and TRBJ1-2, with TRBD1 as a possible D gene (6 bases). This CDR3 region has 14 residues. V lost 7 bases, J lost 7 bases, and 19 bases lay in between. CDR1 is MNHNS and CDR2 is SASEGT in the germline V gene. The CDR3 loop reads CASTPGRGASGYTF. CDR3 nucleotide sequence: TGTGCCAGCACCCCAGGGAGGGGGGCTTCTGGCTACACCTTC.

The table lists this clonotype with many counts. This chain links TRBV11-3 with TRBJ2-2; 8 positions agree with TRBD2. Germline V CDR1 and CDR2: SGHNT, YENEEA. Unmatched junction bases numbered 8, after V lost 7 bases and J lost 4 bases. CDR3 length: 15 amino acids. CDR3 nucleotides: TGTGCCAGCAAACCCCGGGGGGGTCCCACCGGGGAGCTGTTTTTT. This translates into CASKPRGGPTGELFF.

The chain employs TRBV7-9 and TRBJ1-1; possible D gene TRBD1, 6 bases. The CDR3 is made up of 14 amino acids. The germline V gene has CDR1 SEHNR and CDR2 FQNEAQ (reference sequence). Trimming took 5 bases from V and 6 from J, leaving 16 bases between them. CDR3 nucleotide sequence: TGTGCCAGCAGCGCACTGGGGGGGCAGGCTGAAGCTTTCTTT. It is translated as CASSALGGQAEAFF.

At least ten counts were recorded for this clonotype. This may be a read error, as it is one base from a much larger clone. V usage is TRBV11-2 and J usage is TRBJ2-1; 10 bases are a match to TRBD1. TRBJ2-7 matches the DNA end more closely, so the J call is doubtful. The germline V gene has CDR1 SGHAT and CDR2 FQNNGV. The CDR3 extends over 16 amino acids. The CDR3 is CASSLAGTGVYNEQYF. The CDR3 DNA is TGTGCCAGCAGCTTAGCCGGGACAGGGGTCTACAATGAGCAGTACTTC.

The rearrangement links TRBV11-3 to TRBJ2-5, with TRBD1 as a possible D gene (6 bases). V lost 4 bases and J 1 base, leaving 16 bases between the germline ends. Per germline, CDR1 SGHNT and CDR2 YENEEA. The CDR3 covers 16 residues. The CDR3 coding sequence is TGTGCCAGCAGCTCAGGTACAGGGCGATCCCAAGAGACCCAGTACTTC. This encodes CASSSGTGRSQETQYF.

This clonotype was detected once. CDR3 sequence (DNA): TGTGCCAGCAGTTACTCGAGGGGGGGTTGGTACGAGCAGTACTTC. Translation: CASSYSRGGWYEQYF. The chain links TRBV6-6 to TRBJ2-7; tentative D call: TRBD2 (7 bases). Trimming cost V 0 bases and J 4 bases, with 13 bases left between them. The CDR3 runs 15 residues. The germline V gene has CDR1 MNHNY and CDR2 SVGAGI (reference sequence).

The sample holds a few counts of this clonotype. The chain recombines TRBV7-2 with TRBJ2-3; D is undetermined. Germline assignment: CDR1 SGHTA and CDR2 FQGNSA. The CDR3 totals 13 residues. V was cut by 2 bases and J by 6 bases, with 9 bases left in between. CDR3 region: CASSLRARDTQYF. DNA for the CDR3: TGTGCCAGCAGCTTAAGGGCCCGGGATACGCAGTATTTT.

This clonotype appeared a single time. This chain links TRBV27 with TRBJ2-5; 10 positions agree with TRBD2. The J call may not be correct, given that the DNA end is closer to TRBJ2-7. CDR1 MNHEY and CDR2 SMNVEV come from the germline V gene (reference sequence). This CDR3 spans 14 amino acids. Written as DNA, the CDR3 is TGTGCCAGCAGTTTCGTAGCGGGAGGTGGCGAGCAGTACTTC. Translating gives CASSFVAGGGEQYF.

This chain joins TRBV7-2 and TRBJ2-7; D remains unclear. V was shortened by 8 bases and J by 0 bases, with 5 bases between the two germline ends. This CDR3 is 11 amino acids long. The germline V gene has CDR1 SGHTA and CDR2 FQGNSA. The CDR3 DNA reads TGTGCCAGCCAGGACTCCTACGAGCAGTACTTC. This sequence encodes CASQDSYEQYF.

The CDR3 nucleotides are TGTGCCATCAGGGGGACAGGGCGACCCACCGGGGAGCTGTTTTTT. Amino acids: CAIRGTGRPTGELFF. The chain links TRBV10-3 to TRBJ2-2, with 9 bases identical to TRBD1. Germline V lookup: CDR1 ENHRY, CDR2 SYGVKD. The CDR3 is made up of 15 amino acids. The trim removed 6 bases at V and 4 bases at J, leaving 6 bases unmatched.

A single count supports this clonotype. This chain links TRBV6-5 with TRBJ1-2, with a tentative D call TRBD1 (5 bases). From germline, CDR1 is MNHEY and CDR2 SVGAGI. This CDR3 comprises 13 residues. V was pared by 7 bases and J by 4 bases, with 13 bases between. The CDR3 nucleotides are TGTGCCAGCAAGCAGGGTGGGGCCTATGGCTACACCTTC. It encodes CASKQGGAYGYTF.

Many counts were recorded for this clonotype. The CDR3 ends on some other residue instead of the conserved phenylalanine or tryptophan, so this is likely a read error. The limits of the CDR3 on the DNA are not certain, so only TCRdb's listed CDR3 is given. J is TRBJ2-6 and V is TRBV6-1; the DNA was not used to check the table's D call, TRBD1. Germline V gene data show CDR1 as MNHNS and CDR2 as SASEGT. The CDR3 sequence runs 8 residues, both termini included. CDR3 protein: CASSERDR.